One sample yielded the 18 T cell receptor beta chains listed below, sequenced in a study of Ad26.COV2.S vaccination and SARS-CoV-2 variants. Method: immunoSEQ multiplex PCR; TCRdb's copy keeps in-frame clones and lacks some. The sample has more than 350,000 clones; around nine tenths are singletons. Treatment described: roughly 18 received Ad26.COV2.S at low or high dose, single or two shots; 5 received placebo; per-sample allocation not given. Sampling was performed 63 days after the first vaccine or placebo injection. Sequenced here: peripheral blood, sampled in a trial of Ad26.COV2.S vaccine versus placebo. The receptor source for this set is a person aged 18-65 years who received the Ad26.COV2.S COVID-19 vaccine or a placebo.

V usage is TRBV7-8 and J usage is TRBJ1-1; 9 positions match TRBD1. Germline CDR1 and CDR2: SGHVS and FQNEAQ. After removal of 4 bases from V and 0 bases from J, the junction contained 0 bases not matched to a gene. The CDR3 covers 14 residues. This chain's CDR3 is CASSYRGLNTEAFF. The CDR3 nucleotides are TGTGCCAGCAGCTACAGGGGGCTGAACACTGAAGCTTTCTTT.

The CDR3 protein is CASSLHTGRVFENEQFF. The CDR3 DNA follows: TGTGCCAGCAGCTTACATACAGGGAGGGTATTTGAGAATGAGCAGTTCTTC. The V gene is TRBV11-2, the J gene TRBJ2-1, with D maybe TRBD2 (7 bases). In germline, CDR1 is SGHAT, CDR2 FQNNGV. The CDR3 spans 17 residues. Trimming shortened V by 2 bases and J by 7 bases, and 21 bases separated the two germline ends.

This rearrangement joins TRBV5-1 to TRBJ2-3; 10 bases map to TRBD1. Germline V gene data show CDR1 as SGHRS and CDR2 as YFSETQ. The CDR3 consists of 16 residues. V dropped 0 bases and J dropped 4; count of bases not matched to a gene: 5. DNA for the CDR3: TGCGCCAGCAGCTTGGGACAGGGGGCAGAGGCAGATACGCAGTATTTT. Its protein is CASSLGQGAEADTQYF.

The chain combines TRBV19 with TRBJ2-1; TRBD2 matches at 8 bases. The CDR3 runs to 14 residues. Trimming cost V 5 bases and J 7 bases; bases outside gene matches: 7. CDR1 and CDR2 from the germline V gene are LNHDA and SQIVND (reference sequence). CDR3 sequence: CASSSPSGSNEQFF. Written as DNA, the CDR3 is TGTGCCAGTAGTTCCCCCAGCGGGAGTAATGAGCAGTTCTTC. Together with reference TRBV19 and TRBJ2-1, the CDR3 gives the full variable domain: DGGITQSPKYLFRKEGQNVTLSCEQNLNHDAMYWYRQDPGQGLRLIYYSQIVNDFQKGDIAEGYSVSREKKESFPLTVTSAQKNPTAFYLCASSSPSGSNEQFFGPGTRLTVL.

The rearrangement joins TRBV30 to TRBJ1-5; perhaps TRBD1 as D (5 bases). The CDR3 sequence is 16 residues long. V shed 1 base and J shed 1 base, with 14 bases lying between them. Germline V gene sequence: CDR1 GTSNPN, CDR2 SVGIG (reference sequence). The CDR3 reads CAWSGEAGYSNQPQHF. The CDR3 DNA reads as TGTGCCTGGAGTGGGGAAGCAGGGTACAGCAATCAGCCCCAGCATTTT.

V is TRBV18 and J is TRBJ1-1; a weak D match, TRBD1 (5 bases). The germline V gene encodes CDR1 KGHSH and CDR2 LQKENI. This CDR3 is 15 amino acids long. V was pared by 5 bases and J by 0 bases, with 13 bases between. The CDR3 protein is CASSKGADMNTEAFF. Here the CDR3 DNA reads TGTGCCAGCTCAAAGGGCGCGGACATGAACACTGAAGCTTTCTTT.

The chain is built from TRBV10-3 and TRBJ2-2, with a weak D call TRBD2 (5 bases). Per the germline V gene, CDR1 is ENHRY and CDR2 is SYGVKD. The CDR3 covers 14 residues. The V end was cut by 7 bases, the J end by 0 bases, with 9 bases between. The CDR3 loop is CAINPGTNTGELFF. DNA of the CDR3: TGTGCCATCAACCCGGGAACGAACACCGGGGAGCTGTTTTTT.

This chain links TRBV10-1 with TRBJ1-1, with 7 bases matching TRBD1. Germline loops: CDR1 WNHNN, CDR2 SYGVQD (reference sequence). Unmatched junction bases numbered 8, after V lost 5 bases and J lost 5 bases. This CDR3 is built from 14 residues. The CDR3 loop is CASSSFRGDTEAFF. The CDR3 nucleotides read TGCGCCAGCAGTTCCTTCAGGGGGGATACTGAAGCTTTCTTT.

This chain joins TRBV30 and TRBJ2-7, with D possibly called TRBD1 or TRBD2 (5 bases each). CDR1 is GTSNPN and CDR2 is SVGIG in the germline V gene (reference sequence). CDR3 length: 13 amino acids. Trimming pared 3 bases from V and 6 bases from J, leaving 15 bases between. CDR3 nucleotides: TGTGCCTGGAGGCCGGGACCCTATGGCGAGCAGTACTTC. It is translated as CAWRPGPYGEQYF.

The genes are TRBV7-9 and TRBJ2-1, with D possibly TRBD2 on 6 matching bases. The CDR3 contains 16 residues. In germline, CDR1 is SEHNR, CDR2 FQNEAQ (reference sequence). V was shortened by 5 bases and J by 6 bases, with 20 bases between the two germline ends. In nucleotides, the CDR3 is TGTGCCAGCAGCGTCCAATCGGGGGAGAGGGTCAATGAGCAGTTCTTC. This sequence encodes CASSVQSGERVNEQFF.

The chain carries TRBV7-2 and TRBJ2-5; 9 bases map to TRBD1. This CDR3 region has 13 residues. Germline CDR1 SGHTA, CDR2 FQGNSA. The J segment lost 4 bases and the V segment lost 6 bases, leaving 3 bases of the junction unmatched. For the CDR3, the DNA is TGTGCCAGCAGACAGGGGGCGGGAGAGACCCAGTACTTC. Its protein product is CASRQGAGETQYF.

This chain links TRBV24-1 with TRBJ2-3, with D perhaps matching TRBD1 or TRBD2 (6 bases each). The CDR3 sequence is 12 residues long. V lost 9 bases and J lost 4, with 10 bases in between. Germline loops: CDR1 KGHDR, CDR2 SFDVKD. The CDR3 bases are TGTGCCACCGGGGGGCCAGCAGATACGCAGTATTTT. It is translated as CATGGPADTQYF.

The genes are TRBV27 and TRBJ1-2; D is ambiguous. Germline V gene data show CDR1 as MNHEY and CDR2 as SMNVEV (reference sequence). Trimming shortened V by 5 bases and J by 0 bases, and 13 bases separated the two germline ends. This CDR3 has 15 residues. The CDR3 here is CASSTRVGANYGYTF. CDR3 nucleotide sequence: TGTGCCAGCAGTACCCGGGTCGGAGCTAACTATGGCTACACCTTC.

The chain carries TRBV5-1 and TRBJ1-1; D might be TRBD1 (6 bases). Germline-derived CDR1 and CDR2 are SGHRS and YFSETQ. Trimming stripped 1 base from V and 7 bases from J, with 11 bases between. The CDR3 runs 13 residues. The CDR3 DNA reads TGCGCCAGCAGCTTGTACCGGACAGATGAAGCTTTCTTT. Encoded protein: CASSLYRTDEAFF.

J is TRBJ1-2 and V is TRBV28; D is ambiguous. This CDR3 region has 12 residues. Germline V lookup: CDR1 MDHEN, CDR2 SYDVKM. Trimming pared 6 bases from V and 7 bases from J, leaving 12 bases between. CDR3 sequence: CASSKGVPGYTF. CDR3 sequence (DNA): TGTGCCAGCAGCAAGGGAGTCCCTGGCTACACCTTC.

The chain carries TRBV7-2 and TRBJ1-5; weak D call: TRBD1 (6 bases). The ends were cut back, 5 bases at V and 0 bases at J, with 8 bases in the middle. Germline CDR1 reads SGHTA; CDR2 reads FQGNSA. This CDR3 comprises 14 residues. The DNA for the CDR3 is TGTGCCAGCAGCCAGGACAGTAGCAATCAGCCCCAGCATTTT. Its translation is CASSQDSSNQPQHF.

The chain employs TRBV28 and TRBJ2-7; 13 bases are shared with TRBD2. Germline V lookup: CDR1 MDHEN, CDR2 SYDVKM. V was pared by 7 bases and J by 7 bases, with 10 bases of the junction left unmatched. This CDR3 has 15 residues. CDR3 DNA sequence: TGTGCCAGCACCTATGGACTAGCGGGGGACGAAGAGCAGTACTTC. Protein product: CASTYGLAGDEEQYF.

V and J are TRBV14 and TRBJ2-1; no clear D gene. V was shortened by 3 bases and J by 16 bases, with 22 bases between the two germline ends. The CDR3 runs to 14 residues. Germline CDR1 and CDR2: SGHDN and FVKESK. In DNA, the CDR3 is TGTGCCAGCAGCCACATCGGTAGCCAACCGGGCCCATTCTTC. Translation gives CASSHIGSQPGPFF.